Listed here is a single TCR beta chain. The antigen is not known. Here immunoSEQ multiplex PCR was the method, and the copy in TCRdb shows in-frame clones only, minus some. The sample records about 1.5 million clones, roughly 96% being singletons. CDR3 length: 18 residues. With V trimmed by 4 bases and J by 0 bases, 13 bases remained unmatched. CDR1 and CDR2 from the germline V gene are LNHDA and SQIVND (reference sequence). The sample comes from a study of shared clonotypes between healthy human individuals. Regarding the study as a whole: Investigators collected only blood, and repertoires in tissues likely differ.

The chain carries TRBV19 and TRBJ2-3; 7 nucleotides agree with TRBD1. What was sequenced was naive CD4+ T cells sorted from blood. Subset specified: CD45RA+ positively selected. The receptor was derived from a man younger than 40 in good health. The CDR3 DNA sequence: TGTGCCAGTAGTACCCCGTTCGGACAGGAATCTAGCACAGATACGCAGTATTTT. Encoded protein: CASSTPFGQESSTDTQYF.